This T cell receptor (beta chain) was profiled in a study of OX40 agonist ivuxolimab in advanced cancers. Context from the whole study: The costimulatory receptor OX40 (CD134) was targeted by ivuxolimab, a fully human IgG2 agonistic monoclonal antibody. Intravenous ivuxolimab was administered to patients every 2 weeks at six dose levels: 0.01, 0.1, 0.3, 1.5, 3 and 10 mg/kg. Among the roughly 50 dose-escalation patients, some 20 had hepatocellular carcinoma, approximately 15 melanoma, 9 renal cell carcinoma and 9 head and neck cancer. The dose-escalation cohort was 82.7% male with a mean age of roughly 60 years, ranging from roughly 20 to 80. Prior anti-PD-1, anti-PD-L1 or anti-CTLA-4 therapy was permitted, and approximately 39% of dose-escalation patients had received checkpoint inhibitors. Three dose-escalation patients achieved partial responses, one with hepatocellular carcinoma and two with cutaneous melanoma. Peripheral TCRbeta sequencing was intended to test whether TCR sequence diversity was altered and clonal T-cell expansion was caused by ivuxolimab. The paper reports the monotherapy dose-escalation portion (N of about 51 patients) of the phase I ivuxolimab trial. Here is what the overall study found, with its caveats: Clonal expansion of both CD4+ and CD8+ blood T cells was observed from baseline to week 6 at doses 0.1 to 3.0 mg/kg. Which antigens the clonally expanded peripheral T cells were specific for was not determined. Low levels of normalized T-cell clonal expansion were also seen in some patients who did not respond. After ivuxolimab, CD8+ T cells had more expanded clones than CD4+ T cells on average. In partial responders in the 0.1-3.0 mg/kg groups, normalized peripheral clonal expansion was found to be among the lowest, especially among CD8+ T cells.

To note about this clone: Its recognized antigen is unknown. No quality values exist for individual bases; no much larger clone is one base distant.

Between the V and J ends, shortened by 1 base and 10 bases respectively, the junction contains 24 bases. The CDR3 goes from the cysteine to the phenylalanine over 17 residues. Solely the CDR3 DNA is kept, with 51 bases framed from the first base. CDR1 and CDR2 are drawn from the germline V gene: SGDLS, YYNGEE. For sequencing of the TCRbeta CDR3 region, genomic DNA was extracted from the sorted cells. TCRbeta CDR3 regions were sequenced using the immunoSEQ Assay. The table was pulled from immuneACCESS by TCRdb, which kept in-frame rearrangements only. Such tables lose some clones; where checked, under half of the loss comes from unresolved V genes, and the rest has no known cause. The sample contains about 50,000 clones, approximately 84% of them found a single time. Jointly, the top ten make up just over 3% of the sample. The trial excluded patients who had a history of autoimmune disease or were on systemic immunosuppression. Peripheral blood for TCR sequencing was drawn from every dose cohort at baseline, at cycle 4 day 1 and at cycle 7 day 1. Samples came from an open-label, multicenter, first-in-human phase I dose-escalation trial of ivuxolimab. Adults with locally advanced or metastatic melanoma, renal cell, hepatocellular, or head and neck squamous cell carcinoma were enrolled in the trial. CD4+ and CD8+ T cells were sorted separately from peripheral blood before TCR sequencing.

Recombination linked TRBV9 to TRBJ2-1; no D gene can be assigned with confidence. The clonotype was recovered from an adult with an advanced solid tumor such as melanoma, head and neck, liver or kidney cancer. Sequencing used CD4+ or CD8+ T cells sorted from blood, obtained in a trial of the OX40 agonist ivuxolimab. The CDR3 here reads CASSVSPFPTGNSEQFF. The nucleotide sequence is TGTGCCAGCAGCGTAAGCCCCTTTCCGACTGGAAATAGCGAGCAGTTCTTC. Here the CDR3 is joined to the reference TRBV9 and TRBJ2-1 genes, and the full variable domain is: DSGVTQTPKHLITATGQRVTLRCSPRSGDLSVYWYQQSLDQGLQFLIQYYNGEERAKGNILERFSAQQFPDLHSELNLSSLELGDSALYFCASSVSPFPTGNSEQFFGPGTRLTVL.